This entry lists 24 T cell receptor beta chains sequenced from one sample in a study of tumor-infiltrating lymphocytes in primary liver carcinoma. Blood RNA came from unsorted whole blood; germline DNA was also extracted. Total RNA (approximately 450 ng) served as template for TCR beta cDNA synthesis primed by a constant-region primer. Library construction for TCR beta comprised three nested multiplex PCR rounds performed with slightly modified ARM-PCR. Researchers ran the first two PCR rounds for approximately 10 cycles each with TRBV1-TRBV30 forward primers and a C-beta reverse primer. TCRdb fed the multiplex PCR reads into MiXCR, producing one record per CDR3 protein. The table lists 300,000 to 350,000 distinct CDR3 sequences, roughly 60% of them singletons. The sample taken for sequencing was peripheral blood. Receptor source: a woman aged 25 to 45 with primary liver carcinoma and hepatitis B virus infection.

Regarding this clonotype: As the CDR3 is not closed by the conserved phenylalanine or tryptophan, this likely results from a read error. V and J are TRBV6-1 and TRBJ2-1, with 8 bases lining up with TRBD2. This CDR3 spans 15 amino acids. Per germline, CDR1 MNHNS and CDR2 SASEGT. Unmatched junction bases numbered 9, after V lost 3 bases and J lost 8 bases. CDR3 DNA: TGTGCCAGCAGTGAGAGCGGGAGAAGCATGGATGAGCAGTTCCTC. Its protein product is CASSESGRSMDEQFL.

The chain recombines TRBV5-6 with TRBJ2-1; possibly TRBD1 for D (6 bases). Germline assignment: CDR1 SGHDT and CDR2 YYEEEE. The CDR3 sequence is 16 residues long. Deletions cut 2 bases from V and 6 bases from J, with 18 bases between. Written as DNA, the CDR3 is TGTGCCAGCAGCTTTAATGCAGGGGAATCATCCAATGAGCAGTTCTTC. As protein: CASSFNAGESSNEQFF.

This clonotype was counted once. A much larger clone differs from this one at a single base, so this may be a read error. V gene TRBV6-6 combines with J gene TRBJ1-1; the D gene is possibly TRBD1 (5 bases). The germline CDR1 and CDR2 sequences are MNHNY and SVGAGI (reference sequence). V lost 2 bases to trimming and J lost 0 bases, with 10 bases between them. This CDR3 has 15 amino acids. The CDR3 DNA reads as TGTGCCAGCAGTTACATGACAGCCCTGAACACTGAAGCTTTCTTT. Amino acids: CASSYMTALNTEAFF.

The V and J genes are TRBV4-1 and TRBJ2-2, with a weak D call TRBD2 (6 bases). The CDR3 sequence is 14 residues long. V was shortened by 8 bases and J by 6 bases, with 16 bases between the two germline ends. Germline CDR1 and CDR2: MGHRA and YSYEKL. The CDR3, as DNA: TGCGCCAGCGGAACTAGGGGCGGGGCCGGGGAGCTGTTTTTT. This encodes CASGTRGGAGELFF.

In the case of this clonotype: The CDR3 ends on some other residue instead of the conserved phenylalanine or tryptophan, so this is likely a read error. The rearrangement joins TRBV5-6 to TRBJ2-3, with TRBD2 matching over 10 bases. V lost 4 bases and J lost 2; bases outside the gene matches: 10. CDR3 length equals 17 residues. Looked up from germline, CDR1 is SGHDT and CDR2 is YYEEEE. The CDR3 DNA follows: TGTGCCAGCAGCAGGACTAGCGGCAGCACCGACACAGATACGCAGTATTAT. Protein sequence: CASSRTSGSTDTDTQYY.

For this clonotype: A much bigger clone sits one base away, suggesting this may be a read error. The CDR3: CASSQGATAYNELFF. DNA of the CDR3: TGTGCCAGCAGCCAGGGAGCGACTGCCTACAATGAGCTGTTCTTC. The genes are TRBV4-2 and TRBJ2-1; D perhaps matches TRBD2 (5 bases). Germline-derived CDR1 and CDR2 are LGHNA and YNFKEQ. The CDR3 is 15 amino acids.

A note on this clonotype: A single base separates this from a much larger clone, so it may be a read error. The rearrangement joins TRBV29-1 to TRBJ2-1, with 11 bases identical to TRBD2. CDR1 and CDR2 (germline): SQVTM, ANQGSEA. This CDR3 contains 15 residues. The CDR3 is CSVGLTSGDYIEQFF. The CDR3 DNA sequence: TGCAGCGTTGGGCTGACTAGCGGGGACTACATTGAGCAGTTCTTC.

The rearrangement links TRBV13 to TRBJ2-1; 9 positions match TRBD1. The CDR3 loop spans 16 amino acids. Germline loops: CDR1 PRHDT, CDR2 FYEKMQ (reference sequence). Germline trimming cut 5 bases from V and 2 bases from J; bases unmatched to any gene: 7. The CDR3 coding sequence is TGTGCCAGCAGCCCCCGGGGACAGGGCACCTACAATGAGCAGTTCTTC. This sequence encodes CASSPRGQGTYNEQFF.

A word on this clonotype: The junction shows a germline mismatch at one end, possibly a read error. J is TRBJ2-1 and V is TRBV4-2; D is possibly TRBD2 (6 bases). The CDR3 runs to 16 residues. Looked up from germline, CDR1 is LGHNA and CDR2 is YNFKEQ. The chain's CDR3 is CASNQDHSGSYNEQFF. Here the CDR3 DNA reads TGTGCCAGCAACCAAGACCATAGCGGTTCCTACAATGAGCAGTTCTTC.

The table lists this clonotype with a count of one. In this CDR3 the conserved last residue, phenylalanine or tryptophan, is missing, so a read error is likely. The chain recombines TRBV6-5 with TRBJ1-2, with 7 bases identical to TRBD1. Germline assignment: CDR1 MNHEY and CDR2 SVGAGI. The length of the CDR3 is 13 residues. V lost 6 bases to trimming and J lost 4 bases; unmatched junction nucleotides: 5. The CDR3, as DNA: TGTGCCAGCAGAAGGGGGCGGGGCTATGGCTACACCTCC. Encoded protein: CASRRGRGYGYTS.

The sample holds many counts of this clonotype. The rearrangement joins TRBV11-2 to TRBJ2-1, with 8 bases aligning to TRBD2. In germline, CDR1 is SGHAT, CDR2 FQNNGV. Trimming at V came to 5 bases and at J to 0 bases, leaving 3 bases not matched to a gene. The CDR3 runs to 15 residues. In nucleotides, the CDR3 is TGTGCCAGCAGCCGGGGGGGGAGCTCCTACAATGAGCAGTTCTTC. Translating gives CASSRGGSSYNEQFF.

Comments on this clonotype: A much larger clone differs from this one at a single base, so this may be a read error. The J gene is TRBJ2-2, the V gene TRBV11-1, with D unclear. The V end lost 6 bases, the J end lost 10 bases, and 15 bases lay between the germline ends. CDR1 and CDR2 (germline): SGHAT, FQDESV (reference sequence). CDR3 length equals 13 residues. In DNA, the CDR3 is TGTGCCAGCAGTCCCGGTTCCTCCGAGGAGCTGTTTTTT. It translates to CASSPGSSEELFF.

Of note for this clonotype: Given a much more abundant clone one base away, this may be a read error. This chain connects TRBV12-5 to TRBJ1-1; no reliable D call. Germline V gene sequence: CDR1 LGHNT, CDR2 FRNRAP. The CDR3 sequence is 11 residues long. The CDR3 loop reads CASGLFTEAYF. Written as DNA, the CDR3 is TGTGCTAGTGGTTTGTTCACTGAAGCTTACTTT.

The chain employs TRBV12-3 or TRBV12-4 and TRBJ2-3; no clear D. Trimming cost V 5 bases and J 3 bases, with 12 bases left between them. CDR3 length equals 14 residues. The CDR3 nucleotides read TGTGCCAGCAGTCCAGGTCCAAGAACAGATACGCAGTATTTT. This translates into CASSPGPRTDTQYF.

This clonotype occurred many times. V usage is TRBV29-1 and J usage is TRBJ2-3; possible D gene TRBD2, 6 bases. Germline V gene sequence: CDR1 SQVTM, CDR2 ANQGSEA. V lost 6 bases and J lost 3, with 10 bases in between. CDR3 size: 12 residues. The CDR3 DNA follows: TGCAGCGTGCCCCGGGGGACAGATACGCAGTATTTT. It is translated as CSVPRGTDTQYF.

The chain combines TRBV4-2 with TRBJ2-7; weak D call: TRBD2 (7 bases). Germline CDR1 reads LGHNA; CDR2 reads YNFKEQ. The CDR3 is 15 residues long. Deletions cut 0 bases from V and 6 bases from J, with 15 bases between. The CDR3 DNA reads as TGTGCCAGCAGCCAAGAGGTGGGGGGGGCCCGCGAGCAGTACTTC. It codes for CASSQEVGGAREQYF.

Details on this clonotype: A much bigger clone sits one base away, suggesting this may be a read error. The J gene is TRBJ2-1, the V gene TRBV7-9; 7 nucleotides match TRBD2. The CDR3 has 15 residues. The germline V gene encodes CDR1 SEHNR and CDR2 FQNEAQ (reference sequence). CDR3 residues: CDSSLVTSLINEQFF. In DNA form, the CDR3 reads TGTGACAGCAGCTTAGTGACTAGCTTGATCAATGAGCAGTTCTTC.

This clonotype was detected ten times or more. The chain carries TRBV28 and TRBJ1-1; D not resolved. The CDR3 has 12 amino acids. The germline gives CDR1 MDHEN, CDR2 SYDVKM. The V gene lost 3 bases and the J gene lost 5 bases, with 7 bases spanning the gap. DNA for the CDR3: TGTGCCAGCAGTTTCCAGGATACTGAAGCTTTCTTT. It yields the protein CASSFQDTEAFF.

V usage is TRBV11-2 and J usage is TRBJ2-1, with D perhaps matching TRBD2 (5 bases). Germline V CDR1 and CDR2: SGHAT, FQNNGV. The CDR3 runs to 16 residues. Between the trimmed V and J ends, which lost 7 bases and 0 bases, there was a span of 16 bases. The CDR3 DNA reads TGTGCCAGCACCATATACGAGGGTAGCTCCTACAATGAGCAGTTCTTC. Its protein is CASTIYEGSSYNEQFF.

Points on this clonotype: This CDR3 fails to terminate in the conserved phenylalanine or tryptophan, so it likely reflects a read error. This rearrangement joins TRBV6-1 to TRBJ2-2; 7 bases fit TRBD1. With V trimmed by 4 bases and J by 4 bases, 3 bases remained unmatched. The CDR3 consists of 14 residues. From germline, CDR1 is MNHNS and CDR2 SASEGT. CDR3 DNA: TGTGCCAGCAGTGCAAACAGGGGCACCGGGGAGCTGTTTTTA. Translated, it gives CASSANRGTGELFL.

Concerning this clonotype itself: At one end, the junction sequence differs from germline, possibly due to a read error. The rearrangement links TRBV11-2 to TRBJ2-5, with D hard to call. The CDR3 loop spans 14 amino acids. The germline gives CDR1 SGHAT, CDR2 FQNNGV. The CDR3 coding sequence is TGTACCAGCAGCTTAAGATGGTACCCGGAGACCCAGTACTTC. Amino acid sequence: CTSSLRWYPETQYF. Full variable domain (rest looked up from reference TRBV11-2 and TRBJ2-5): EAGVAQSPRYKIIEKRQSVAFWCNPISGHATLYWYQQILGQGPKLLIQFQNNGVVDDSQLPKDRFSAERLKGVDSTLKIQPAKLEDSAVYLCTSSLRWYPETQYFGPGTRLLVL.

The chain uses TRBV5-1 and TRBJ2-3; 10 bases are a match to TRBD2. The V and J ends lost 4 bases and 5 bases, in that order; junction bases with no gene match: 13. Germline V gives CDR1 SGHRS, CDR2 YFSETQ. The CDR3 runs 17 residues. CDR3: CASSAVLAGKGGDTQYF. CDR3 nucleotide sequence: TGCGCCAGCAGCGCGGTACTAGCGGGAAAGGGCGGAGATACGCAGTATTTT.

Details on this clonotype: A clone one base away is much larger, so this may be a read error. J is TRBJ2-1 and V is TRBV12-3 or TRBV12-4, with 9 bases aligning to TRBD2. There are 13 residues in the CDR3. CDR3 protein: CANSLAGDNEQFF. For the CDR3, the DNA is TGTGCCAACAGTTTAGCGGGAGACAATGAGCAGTTCTTC.

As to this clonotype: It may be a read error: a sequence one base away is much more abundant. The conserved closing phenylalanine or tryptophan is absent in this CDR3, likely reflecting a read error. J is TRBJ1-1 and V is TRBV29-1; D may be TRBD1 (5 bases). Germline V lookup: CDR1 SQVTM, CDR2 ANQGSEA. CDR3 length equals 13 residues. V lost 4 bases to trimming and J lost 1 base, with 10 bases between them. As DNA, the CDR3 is TGCAGCGTTGTTCGGGGGTCGAACACTGAAGCTTTCTAT. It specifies CSVVRGSNTEAFY.